The rows below give T cell receptor beta chains drawn from one sample of a study of CD8 T cells in Susac syndrome. TCRdb redid the calling of the immunoSEQ multiplex PCR reads with MiXCR, one entry per CDR3 protein. The sample has approximately 80,000 distinct CDR3 sequences, roughly 90% seen once. The sequenced material came from CD8+ T cells from PBMCs. These receptors were collected from a human donor with multiple sclerosis. The CDR3 runs from the conserved cysteine through the conserved F or W. A D gene is named only where the DNA matches it firmly. Expanded clones are given a class, and other clones once, few, many or no size at all.

v_call: TRBV5-6; j_call: TRBJ2-2; d_call: -; clone_size: -; cdr3_aa: CASSFLAENTGELFF; cdr3_nt: TGTGCCAGCAGCTTCTTGGCGGAAAACACCGGGGAGCTGTTTTTT
v_call: TRBV25-1; j_call: TRBJ2-7; d_call: -; clone_size: -; cdr3_aa: CASSLPSEQYF; cdr3_nt: TGTGCCAGCAGTCTCCCAAGCGAGCAGTACTTC
v_call: TRBV3-1; j_call: TRBJ1-1; d_call: TRBD1; clone_size: -; cdr3_aa: CASSQAIGQGYTEAFF; cdr3_nt: TGTGCCAGCAGCCAAGCGATAGGACAGGGTTACACTGAAGCTTTCTTT
v_call: TRBV2; j_call: TRBJ2-5; d_call: -; clone_size: -; cdr3_aa: CANLGETQYF; cdr3_nt: TGTGCCAACCTCGGGGAGACCCAGTACTTC
v_call: TRBV5-1; j_call: TRBJ2-7; d_call: -; clone_size: -; cdr3_aa: CASSLRTQGSYEQYF; cdr3_nt: TGCGCCAGCAGCTTGAGGACCCAGGGGAGCTACGAGCAGTACTTC
v_call: TRBV6-5; j_call: TRBJ2-7; d_call: -; clone_size: -; cdr3_aa: CASSYRGPSYEQYF; cdr3_nt: TGTGCCAGCAGTTACCGCGGACCCTCCTACGAGCAGTACTTC
v_call: TRBV19; j_call: TRBJ2-7; d_call: -; clone_size: -; cdr3_aa: CASSVGTSTSYEQYF; cdr3_nt: TGTGCCAGTAGTGTCGGGACTTCTACCTCCTACGAGCAGTACTTC
v_call: TRBV6-5; j_call: TRBJ1-1; d_call: -; clone_size: -; cdr3_aa: CASSLSDGNTEAFF; cdr3_nt: TGTGCCAGCAGTCTCTCGGACGGTAACACTGAAGCTTTCTTT
v_call: TRBV28; j_call: TRBJ1-1; d_call: -; clone_size: once; cdr3_aa: CASSLLGRAFF; cdr3_nt: TGTGCCAGCAGTTTATTAGGACGGGCTTTCTTT
v_call: TRBV9; j_call: TRBJ2-3; d_call: -; clone_size: -; cdr3_aa: CASSVVISTSLDTQYF; cdr3_nt: TGTGCCAGCAGCGTAGTTATTAGCACCTCATTGGATACGCAGTATTTT
v_call: TRBV11-2; j_call: TRBJ2-2; d_call: TRBD2; clone_size: few; cdr3_aa: CASRGGLNTGELFF; cdr3_nt: TGTGCCAGCAGGGGAGGGTTGAACACCGGGGAGCTGTTTTTT
v_call: TRBV4-1; j_call: TRBJ2-1; d_call: -; clone_size: -; cdr3_aa: CASSQGLAGSYNEQFF; cdr3_nt: TGCGCCAGCAGCCAAGGACTCGCGGGGTCCTACAATGAGCAGTTCTTC
v_call: TRBV27; j_call: TRBJ2-2; d_call: TRBD2; clone_size: -; cdr3_aa: CASSFGGGATGELFF; cdr3_nt: TGTGCCAGCAGTTTCGGGGGGGGTGCCACCGGGGAGCTGTTTTTT
v_call: TRBV5-6; j_call: TRBJ1-5; d_call: -; clone_size: -; cdr3_aa: CASTYIWMAWDQPQHF; cdr3_nt: TGTGCCAGCACCTACATTTGGATGGCATGGGATCAGCCCCAGCATTTT
v_call: TRBV9; j_call: TRBJ1-1; d_call: TRBD1; clone_size: -; cdr3_aa: CASSVGGQGLKNTEAFF; cdr3_nt: TGTGCCAGCAGCGTAGGGGGACAGGGGTTGAAGAACACCGAAGCTTTCTTT
v_call: TRBV11-2; j_call: TRBJ2-2; d_call: -; clone_size: -; cdr3_aa: CASSPRERVNTGELFF; cdr3_nt: TGTGCCAGCAGCCCTAGAGAGAGGGTCAACACCGGGGAGCTGTTTTTT
v_call: TRBV4-3; j_call: TRBJ2-7; d_call: -; clone_size: -; cdr3_aa: CASSRGVSSYEQYF; cdr3_nt: TGCGCCAGCAGCCGGGGGGTTAGCTCCTACGAGCAGTACTTC
v_call: TRBV2; j_call: TRBJ2-7; d_call: TRBD2; clone_size: -; cdr3_aa: CASTGTSGSYALEQYF; cdr3_nt: TGTGCCAGCACCGGGACTAGCGGGTCCTATGCTCTCGAGCAGTACTTC
v_call: TRBV24-1; j_call: TRBJ2-1; d_call: TRBD2; clone_size: -; cdr3_aa: CATSGMGLAGKNNEQFF; cdr3_nt: TGTGCCACCAGTGGAATGGGACTAGCGGGAAAAAACAATGAGCAGTTCTTC
v_call: TRBV3-1; j_call: TRBJ2-5; d_call: -; clone_size: -; cdr3_aa: CASSQESGAAQETQYF; cdr3_nt: TGTGCCAGCAGCCAAGAATCGGGAGCCGCCCAAGAGACCCAGTACTTC
v_call: TRBV12-3/TRBV12-4; j_call: TRBJ2-7; d_call: -; clone_size: -; cdr3_aa: CASSLGTAEQYF; cdr3_nt: TGTGCCAGCAGTTTAGGAACAGCCGAGCAGTACTTC
v_call: TRBV14; j_call: TRBJ2-7; d_call: TRBD1; clone_size: once; cdr3_aa: CASSPGQSSYEQYF; cdr3_nt: TGTGCCAGCAGCCCGGGACAGAGCTCCTACGAGCAGTACTTC
v_call: TRBV7-2; j_call: TRBJ2-7; d_call: -; clone_size: -; cdr3_aa: CASRGSSYEQYF; cdr3_nt: TGTGCCAGCAGAGGTAGCTCCTACGAGCAGTACTTC
v_call: TRBV4-3; j_call: TRBJ2-3; d_call: TRBD1; clone_size: -; cdr3_aa: CARSLARDRGTDTQYF; cdr3_nt: TGCGCCCGCAGCCTCGCCCGGGACAGGGGGACAGATACGCAGTATTTT
v_call: TRBV6-5; j_call: TRBJ2-1; d_call: TRBD2; clone_size: -; cdr3_aa: CASIRLAGGPVSPYNEQFF; cdr3_nt: TGTGCCAGCATTAGGCTAGCGGGGGGGCCCGTCAGTCCCTACAATGAGCAGTTCTTC
v_call: TRBV6-2/TRBV6-3; j_call: TRBJ2-7; d_call: -; clone_size: -; cdr3_aa: CASSYGSRDEQYF; cdr3_nt: TGTGCCAGCAGTTACGGATCCCGTGACGAGCAGTACTTC
v_call: TRBV24-1; j_call: TRBJ2-3; d_call: TRBD1; clone_size: -; cdr3_aa: CATSEVATGGSSTDTQYF; cdr3_nt: TGTGCCACCAGTGAGGTGGCCACAGGGGGGTCTAGCACAGATACGCAGTATTTT
v_call: TRBV5-1; j_call: TRBJ1-5; d_call: -; clone_size: -; cdr3_aa: CASSLDGASFNQPQHF; cdr3_nt: TGCGCCAGCAGCTTGGATGGGGCGTCCTTCAATCAGCCCCAGCATTTT
v_call: TRBV19; j_call: TRBJ2-5; d_call: TRBD1; clone_size: few; cdr3_aa: CASSMTGAQETQYF; cdr3_nt: TGTGCCAGTAGTATGACAGGGGCCCAAGAGACCCAGTACTTC
v_call: TRBV4-1; j_call: TRBJ1-6; d_call: -; clone_size: few; cdr3_aa: CASSQDRTTNSPLHF; cdr3_nt: TGCGCCAGCAGCCAAGATAGGACTACTAATTCACCCCTCCACTTT
v_call: TRBV6-2/TRBV6-3; j_call: TRBJ2-1; d_call: TRBD1; clone_size: once; cdr3_aa: CASIRDRAYNEQFF; cdr3_nt: TGTGCCAGCATTAGGGACAGGGCCTACAATGAGCAGTTCTTC
v_call: TRBV28; j_call: TRBJ1-1; d_call: -; clone_size: -; cdr3_aa: CASSAVRYTEAFF; cdr3_nt: TGTGCCAGCAGCGCAGTAAGATACACTGAAGCTTTCTTT
v_call: TRBV5-6; j_call: TRBJ2-5; d_call: TRBD2; clone_size: -; cdr3_aa: CASSFPSGREKETQYF; cdr3_nt: TGTGCCAGCAGCTTTCCCAGCGGGAGGGAGAAAGAGACCCAGTACTTC
v_call: TRBV6-2/TRBV6-3; j_call: TRBJ2-7; d_call: TRBD2; clone_size: -; cdr3_aa: CASNDGLALEQYF; cdr3_nt: TGTGCCAGCAACGACGGACTAGCTCTCGAGCAGTACTTC
v_call: TRBV7-9; j_call: TRBJ1-1; d_call: -; clone_size: -; cdr3_aa: CASSLDPQANTEVFF; cdr3_nt: TGTGCCAGCAGCTTAGATCCCCAGGCGAACACTGAAGTTTTCTTT
v_call: TRBV29-1; j_call: TRBJ1-1; d_call: -; clone_size: -; cdr3_aa: CSVPGVNTEAFF; cdr3_nt: TGCAGCGTGCCTGGGGTCAACACTGAAGCTTTCTTT
v_call: TRBV4-3; j_call: TRBJ2-2; d_call: -; clone_size: -; cdr3_aa: CASSQRLGTQNTGELFF; cdr3_nt: TGCGCCAGCAGCCAACGACTCGGGACCCAGAACACCGGGGAGCTGTTTTTT
v_call: TRBV7-8; j_call: TRBJ2-2; d_call: -; clone_size: -; cdr3_aa: CASSLVGGNTGELFF; cdr3_nt: TGTGCCAGCAGCTTAGTTGGCGGGAACACCGGGGAGCTGTTTTTT
v_call: TRBV7-2; j_call: TRBJ1-2; d_call: -; clone_size: -; cdr3_aa: CASSLEYTPNYGYTF; cdr3_nt: TGTGCCAGCAGCTTAGAGTACACTCCTAACTATGGCTACACCTTC
v_call: TRBV5-1; j_call: TRBJ1-2; d_call: -; clone_size: -; cdr3_aa: CASSFGKPYGYTF; cdr3_nt: TGCGCCAGCAGCTTTGGGAAACCCTATGGCTACACCTTC